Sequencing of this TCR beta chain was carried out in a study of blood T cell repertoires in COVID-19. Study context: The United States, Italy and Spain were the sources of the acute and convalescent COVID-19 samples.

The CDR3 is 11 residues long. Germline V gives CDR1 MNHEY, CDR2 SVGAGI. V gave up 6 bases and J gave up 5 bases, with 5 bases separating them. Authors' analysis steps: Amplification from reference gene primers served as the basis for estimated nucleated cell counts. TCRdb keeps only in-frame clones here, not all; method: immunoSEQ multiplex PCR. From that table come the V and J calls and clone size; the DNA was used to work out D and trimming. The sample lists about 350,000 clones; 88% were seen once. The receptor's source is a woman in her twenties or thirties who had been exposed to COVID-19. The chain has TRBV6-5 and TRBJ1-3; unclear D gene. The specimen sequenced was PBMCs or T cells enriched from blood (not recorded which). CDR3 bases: TGTGCCAGCAGGGCCAGAAACACCATATATTTT. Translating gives CASRARNTIYF.